This is a list of T cell receptor beta chains from one sample in a study of beta chain features in type 1 diabetes. This table comes from immunoSEQ multiplex PCR, and its TCRdb copy is limited to in-frame clones, with some not included. The sample lists around 360,000 clones, approximately 12% occurring once. Sequencing input: naive CD4+ T cells from blood. Receptors were obtained from a woman between 18 and 29 years old with type 1 diabetes. CDR3s include the opening cysteine and the closing phenylalanine or tryptophan. Fields, in order: J gene, D gene, V gene, clone size, CDR3 protein, CDR3 DNA. D genes are given only for firm matches. Expanded clones get a size class; other rows say once, few or many, or leave the size out.

TRBJ2-5 - TRBV13 - CASSPRRGRETQYF TGTGCCAGCAGCCCCCGTAGAGGGAGGGAGACCCAGTACTTC
TRBJ2-5 - TRBV4-3 - CASSRASETQYF TGCGCCAGCAGCCGGGCGAGTGAGACCCAGTACTTC
TRBJ2-5 - TRBV5-4 - CASSPRDSPGTQYF TGTGCCAGCAGCCCGAGGGACTCCCCAGGGACCCAGTACTTC
TRBJ1-1 - TRBV2 - CASSGQMNTEAFF TGTGCCAGCAGTGGGCAGATGAACACTGAAGCTTTCTTT
TRBJ2-5 - TRBV5-1 - CASSSPSMETQYF TGCGCCAGCAGTAGTCCTAGCATGGAGACCCAGTACTTC
TRBJ2-3 TRBD2 TRBV7-6 few CASSLTGGGGSDTQYF TGTGCCAGCAGCTTAACGGGCGGGGGGGGGTCAGATACGCAGTATTTT
TRBJ2-1 TRBD2 TRBV9 few CASSVGTSGGAPYNEQFF TGTGCCAGCAGCGTTGGGACTAGCGGGGGGGCCCCCTACAATGAGCAGTTCTTC
TRBJ1-3 - TRBV30 few CAWDLRSGNTIYF TGTGCCTGGGACTTACGCTCTGGAAACACCATATATTTT
TRBJ2-1 - TRBV7-2 - CASSLISGPSYNEQFF TGTGCCAGCAGCTTAATAAGCGGCCCCTCCTACAATGAGCAGTTCTTC
TRBJ2-5 TRBD1 TRBV9 few CASSPWTGQETQYF TGTGCCAGCAGCCCTTGGACAGGGCAAGAGACCCAGTACTTC
TRBJ2-7 - TRBV28 - CAITGGGALGEQYF TGCGCTATTACGGGTGGGGGGGCCCTTGGAGAGCAGTACTTC
TRBJ2-3 - TRBV7-9 few CASSLTASTDTQYF TGTGCCAGCAGCCTGACAGCCAGCACAGATACGCAGTATTTT
TRBJ2-3 TRBD2 TRBV15 few CATTRVIAGGRTDTQYF TGTGCCACCACTCGCGTAATAGCGGGGGGCCGGACAGATACGCAGTATTTT
TRBJ1-4 TRBD1 TRBV18 - CASSPQDRAEKLFF TGTGCCAGCTCACCACAGGACAGGGCGGAAAAACTGTTTTTT
TRBJ2-7 TRBD1 TRBV7-9 few CAGGTAPSYEQYF TGTGCCGGTGGGACAGCCCCATCCTACGAGCAGTACTTC
TRBJ2-7 - TRBV28 few CASTLISAGNYEQYF TGTGCCAGCACCCTCATCTCTGCAGGGAACTACGAGCAGTACTTC
TRBJ1-5 TRBD1 TRBV7-2 - CASSLAPRGNNQPQHF TGTGCCAGCAGCTTAGCGCCCAGGGGGAACAATCAGCCCCAGCATTTT
TRBJ1-4 TRBD1 TRBV5-6 few CASSWGQSEKLFF TGTGCCAGCAGCTGGGGACAGTCTGAAAAACTGTTTTTT
TRBJ2-1 - TRBV19 - CASSIDGARYNEQFF TGTGCCAGTAGTATAGATGGGGCCCGCTACAATGAGCAGTTCTTC
TRBJ2-7 - TRBV29-1 few CSVSTRLTYEQYF TGCAGCGTTTCGACCCGACTAACCTACGAGCAGTACTTC
TRBJ2-3 - TRBV29-1 - CSVGIRDTQYF TGCAGCGTGGGCATAAGAGATACGCAGTATTTT
TRBJ1-4 TRBD1 TRBV9 few CASSHVFGTANEKLFF TGTGCCAGCAGCCACGTATTCGGGACAGCTAATGAAAAACTGTTTTTT
TRBJ2-3 TRBD2 TRBV29-1 - CSVVRRERGDTQYF TGCAGCGTTGTCCGGCGGGAGCGTGGAGATACGCAGTATTTT
TRBJ1-2 - TRBV15 - CATSTLNYGYTF TGTGCCACCAGCACTTTGAACTATGGCTACACCTTC